Sequencing of this T cell receptor (beta chain) was carried out in a study of CD8+ T cells in alopecia areata. V shed 6 bases, J shed 8 bases, and the junction held 7 bases outside the gene matches. Per the germline V gene, CDR1 is MGHDK and CDR2 is SYGVNS. CDR3 length: 15 residues. Treatment given: oral pan-JAK inhibitor, 5-10 mg twice daily. Study conclusions and caveats: For lesional scalp, especially alopecia totalis/universalis, clonality was higher than in normal scalp. Uncertainty about whether baseline CD8+ expansion is linked to response remains, with one nonresponder. Scalp samples also contribute reads from the resident alphabeta T cells found in normal skin.

Notes on this clone: The antigen remains undetermined.

RNA was extracted and reverse transcribed into cDNA as the sequencing template. The table came from immunoSEQ multiplex PCR; TCRdb's copy has only in-frame clones and leaves some out. The sample lists approximately 150,000 clones, around 60% seen once, with 14% in the top ten. The clonotype was recovered from a human donor with alopecia areata. V is TRBV25-1 and J is TRBJ1-6; 10 nucleotides agree with TRBD1. The sequences come from CD4+ T cells sorted from blood, collected at week 24, from a patient treated with tofacitinib. In DNA form, the CDR3 reads TGTGCCAGCAGGGAGACAGGGGGCGCGGATTCACCCCTCCACTTT. Its protein product is CASRETGGADSPLHF. The full variable domain, rest sourced from reference TRBV25-1 and TRBJ1-6, is EADIYQTPRYLVIGTGKKITLECSQTMGHDKMYWYQQDPGMELHLIHYSYGVNSTEKGDLSSESTVSRIRTEHFPLTLESARPSHTSQYLCASRETGGADSPLHFGNGTRLTVT.